The T cell receptor beta chain under discussion was sequenced for a study of cytomegalovirus exposure and HLA in healthy donors. This PCR relied on a set of 60 Vbeta primers and 13 Jbeta primers. The protocol was immunoSEQ multiplex PCR, while the TCRdb copy is restricted to in-frame clones and leaves out a portion. This sample has over 150,000 clones, with roughly 80% found just once. The sequencing sample was made of PBMCs. The sequence was obtained from a girl aged 5-17 years in good health and CMV-seropositive.

The CDR3 bases are TGTGCCAGCAGCTTGGGGGCGACAGGGAACACTGAAGCTTTCTTT. Amino acids: CASSLGATGNTEAFF. The genes are TRBV5-4 and TRBJ1-1; D perhaps matches TRBD1 (6 bases). There are 15 residues in the CDR3. V gave up 0 bases and J gave up 1 base, with 10 bases separating them. Per germline, CDR1 SGHNT and CDR2 YYREEE (reference sequence).